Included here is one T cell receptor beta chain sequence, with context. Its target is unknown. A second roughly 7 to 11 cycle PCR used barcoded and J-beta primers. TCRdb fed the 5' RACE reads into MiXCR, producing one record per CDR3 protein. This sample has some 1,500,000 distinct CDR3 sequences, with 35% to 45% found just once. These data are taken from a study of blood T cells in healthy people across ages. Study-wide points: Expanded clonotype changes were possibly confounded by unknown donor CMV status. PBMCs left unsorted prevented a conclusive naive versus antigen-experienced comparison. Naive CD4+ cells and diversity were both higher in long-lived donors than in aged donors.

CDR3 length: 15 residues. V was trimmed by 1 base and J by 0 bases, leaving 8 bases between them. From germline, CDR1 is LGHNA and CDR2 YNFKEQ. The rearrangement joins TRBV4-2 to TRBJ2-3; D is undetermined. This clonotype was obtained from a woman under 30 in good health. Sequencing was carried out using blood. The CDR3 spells CASSQGAVSTDTQYF. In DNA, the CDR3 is TGTGCCAGCAGCCAAGGGGCGGTTAGCACAGATACGCAGTATTTT.